Below are 18 T cell receptor beta chains sequenced from a single sample in a study of T-cell reconstitution after alpha-beta-depleted transplantation in children. TCRbeta library preparation incorporated unique molecular identifiers. MiXCR, run by TCRdb on the PCR reads, gives a single entry per CDR3 protein. The sample includes 400,000 to 500,000 distinct CDR3 sequences, around 9.9% of them seen just once. The sequenced sample was PBMCs from the stem cell graft donor, obtained from the stem cell graft. These receptors came from a human donor who donated a stem cell graft to a child with acute myeloid leukemia.

The CDR3 nucleotides are TGCGCCAGCAGCTTCAGCGTTAATGGGGAGCTGTTTTTT. The encoded protein is CASSFSVNGELFF. The chain carries TRBV5-1 and TRBJ2-2; D is ambiguous. V was pared by 2 bases and J by 8 bases, with 10 bases between. This CDR3 region has 13 residues. From germline, CDR1 is SGHRS and CDR2 YFSETQ.

The V and J genes are TRBV11-1 and TRBJ2-5, with D perhaps assigned TRBD1 or TRBD2 (5 bases each). The CDR3 spans 16 residues. Germline CDR1 and CDR2: SGHAT and FQDESV (reference sequence). V was trimmed by 7 bases and J by 3 bases, leaving 21 bases between them. This CDR3 is CASTRTGRAGKETQYF. The CDR3 bases are TGTGCCAGCACCCGAACGGGGCGGGCCGGCAAAGAGACCCAGTACTTC.

This clonotype was found a few times. The chain links TRBV10-2 to TRBJ1-4; D is possibly TRBD1 (6 bases). Germline CDR1 WSHSY, CDR2 SAAADI. The V end was cut by 7 bases, the J end by 8 bases, with 17 bases between. The CDR3 is made up of 14 amino acids. CDR3 sequence reads: CASTKQGKGEKLFF. CDR3 DNA: TGCGCCAGCACCAAACAGGGCAAGGGGGAAAAACTGTTTTTT.

For the CDR3, the DNA is TGCGCCAGCAGCCAGACAGGGAAAAACATTCAGTACTTC. This encodes CASSQTGKNIQYF. The gene calls are TRBV4-3 and TRBJ2-4, with 7 bases matching TRBD1. The CDR3 consists of 13 residues. The germline V gene has CDR1 LGHNA and CDR2 YSLEER. The V segment lost 3 bases and the J segment 4 bases; nucleotides outside the gene matches: 0.

V gene TRBV5-4 combines with J gene TRBJ2-3, with a tentative D call TRBD2 (7 bases). The CDR3 length is 16 residues. In germline, CDR1 is SGHNT, CDR2 YYREEE (reference sequence). V lost 1 base and J lost 4, with 16 bases in between. CDR3 in DNA: TGTGCCAGCAGCTTGTCTCCGGGGGGCGTCGCAGATACGCAGTATTTT. It translates to CASSLSPGGVADTQYF. The complete variable domain, with remaining parts taken from reference TRBV5-4 and TRBJ2-3, reads ETGVTQSPTHLIKTRGQQVTLRCSSQSGHNTVSWYQQALGQGPQFIFQYYREEENGRGNFPPRFSGLQFPNYSSELNVNALELDDSALYLCASSLSPGGVADTQYFGPGTRLTVL.

The table lists this clonotype with many counts. The V and J genes are TRBV29-1 and TRBJ2-4; a weak D match, TRBD1 (6 bases). Germline V CDR1 and CDR2: SQVTM, ANQGSEA. Trimming shortened V by 7 bases and J by 0 bases, and 25 bases separated the two germline ends. The CDR3 is 18 residues long. CDR3 sequence (DNA): TGCAGCGCTTTGACAGGTCGAACGTCCTCCGTAGCCAAAAACATTCAGTACTTC. This translates into CSALTGRTSSVAKNIQYF.

Ten or more counts support this clonotype. V gene TRBV5-1 combines with J gene TRBJ2-3; tentatively, D is TRBD2 (6 bases). The CDR3 is 14 amino acids. Germline V lookup: CDR1 SGHRS, CDR2 YFSETQ. Deletions cut 0 bases from V and 7 bases from J, with 12 bases between. The CDR3 DNA reads TGCGCCAGCAGCTTGGCTAGCGACGGTTATACGCAGTATTTT. It encodes CASSLASDGYTQYF.

The chain combines TRBV29-1 with TRBJ1-1, with D unclear. The length of the CDR3 is 13 residues. V lost 3 bases to trimming and J lost 0 bases, with 8 bases between them. Germline V gene lookup returns CDR1 SQVTM and CDR2 ANQGSEA. CDR3 nucleotide sequence: TGCAGCGTTGAGCAAGGGTTGAACACTGAAGCTTTCTTT. This encodes CSVEQGLNTEAFF.

This clonotype came up a few times. The rearrangement links TRBV4-2 to TRBJ2-5; D may be TRBD1 or TRBD2 (5 bases each). The CDR3 loop spans 14 amino acids. The V gene's germline CDR1 is LGHNA and CDR2 YNFKEQ. Trimming took 1 base from V and 5 from J, leaving 11 bases between them. CDR3 residues: CASSQGEGEETQYF. CDR3 DNA sequence: TGTGCCAGCAGCCAAGGGGAAGGGGAGGAGACCCAGTACTTC.

This clonotype came up many times. This chain connects TRBV9 to TRBJ1-1; D call uncertain. Trimming stripped 0 bases from V and 0 bases from J, with 12 bases between. From germline, CDR1 is SGDLS and CDR2 YYNGEE. The CDR3 contains 16 residues. CDR3 protein: CASSVGSKTVNTEAFF. The CDR3 coding sequence is TGTGCCAGCAGCGTAGGCTCCAAGACGGTGAACACTGAAGCTTTCTTT.

This clonotype was picked up a small number of times. The CDR3 DNA sequence: TGCGCCAGCAGCCCCCAGGGAAGCGGGGGGGCCGAAGATACGCAGTATTTT. It encodes CASSPQGSGGAEDTQYF. The chain is built from TRBV4-1 and TRBJ2-3; 10 nucleotides align to TRBD2. The CDR3 is made up of 17 amino acids. V gave up 4 bases and J gave up 5 bases; unmatched junction bases: 12. Germline values: CDR1 MGHRA, CDR2 YSYEKL.

The chain links TRBV18 to TRBJ2-5; D perhaps matches TRBD1 (5 bases). This CDR3 comprises 15 residues. V shed 4 bases and J shed 2 bases, with 14 bases lying between them. Germline CDR1 and CDR2: KGHSH and LQKENI. This CDR3 is CASSRNAGIQETQYF. In nucleotides, the CDR3 is TGTGCCAGCTCACGGAACGCAGGGATACAAGAGACCCAGTACTTC. The full variable domain, completed using reference TRBV18 and TRBJ2-5, is NAGVMQNPRHLVRRRGQEARLRCSPMKGHSHVYWYRQLPEEGLKFMVYLQKENIIDESGMPKERFSAEFPKEGPSILRIQQVVRGDSAAYFCASSRNAGIQETQYFGPGTRLLVL.

This clonotype came up a few times. The CDR3, as DNA: TGTGCCAGCAGCCACGACTCCTGGACAGGAGGTGCGTCGAGCACAGATACGCAGTATTTT. Its protein is CASSHDSWTGGASSTDTQYF. This rearrangement joins TRBV11-3 to TRBJ2-3; 7 bases align to TRBD1. This CDR3 is built from 20 residues. J gave up 0 bases and V 5 bases, and 20 bases lay outside the gene matches. CDR1 and CDR2 from the germline V gene are SGHNT and YENEEA.

The CDR3 sequence is CSARDLAPSSHNTDTQYF. The CDR3 coding sequence is TGCAGTGCTAGAGACCTAGCCCCGAGCTCGCACAACACAGATACGCAGTATTTT. J is TRBJ2-3 and V is TRBV20-1; perhaps TRBD2 as D (5 bases). The CDR3 contains 18 residues. V lost 0 bases and J 2 bases, leaving 21 bases between the germline ends. CDR1 DFQATT and CDR2 SNEGSKA come from the germline V gene (reference sequence).

This clonotype was observed a handful of times. The gene calls are TRBV6-5 and TRBJ1-1, with no clear D. The CDR3 contains 11 residues. Germline lookup yields CDR1 MNHEY and CDR2 SVGAGI. Trimming removed 7 bases at V and 5 bases at J, with 8 bases between. Here the CDR3 reads CASTRYTEAFF. In DNA, the CDR3 is TGTGCCAGCACCCGGTATACTGAAGCTTTCTTT.

The chain has TRBV5-1 and TRBJ2-3; 8 bases match TRBD2. V lost 0 bases, J lost 2 bases, and 5 bases stayed unmatched. Germline V gives CDR1 SGHRS, CDR2 YFSETQ. The CDR3 is 16 amino acids. CDR3 residues: CASSLDARGVTDTQYF. In nucleotides, the CDR3 is TGCGCCAGCAGCTTGGATGCGCGGGGGGTCACAGATACGCAGTATTTT.

This clonotype was recorded a few times. The J gene is TRBJ2-2, the V gene TRBV9; 8 bases fit TRBD2. From germline, CDR1 is SGDLS and CDR2 YYNGEE. The length of the CDR3 is 15 residues. V was clipped by 3 bases and J by 3 bases; unmatched bases: 4. CDR3 amino acids: CASSASGGYTGELFF. DNA for the CDR3: TGTGCCAGCAGCGCGAGCGGGGGTTACACCGGGGAGCTGTTTTTT.

This clonotype was observed at least ten times. The chain couples TRBV5-1 to TRBJ2-3, with a weak D call TRBD1 (6 bases). This CDR3 has 15 residues. Germline V CDR1 and CDR2: SGHRS, YFSETQ. V lost 0 bases and J 2 bases, leaving 10 bases between the germline ends. The DNA for the CDR3 is TGCGCCAGCAGCTTGGACGGGACACTCACAGATACGCAGTATTTT. It encodes CASSLDGTLTDTQYF.